The entry below gives a single T cell receptor beta chain sequence along with its context. Its specificity is unknown. The CDR3 contains 15 residues. J was trimmed by 3 bases and V by 1 base; bases with no gene match: 5. CDR1 is SGHVS and CDR2 is FQNEAQ in the germline V gene. TCRdb's copy holds only in-frame clones and misses some; the assay was immunoSEQ multiplex PCR. The table has 100,000 to 150,000 clones, approximately 90% seen once. Time point denoted: blood 2 weeks post-SBRT. Treatment defined: 15 Gy SBRT to primary tumor, nephrectomy 4 weeks later. Blood was sampled at baseline, 2 weeks and 4 weeks after SBRT. The data were obtained in a study of radiation and T cells in renal cell carcinoma. Study-wide findings and caveats: Top tumor clonotypes rose in blood 2 weeks post-radiation, then contracted.

This material consisted of blood, taken from a patient whose treatment included radiotherapy and nephrectomy. The chain has TRBV7-8 and TRBJ2-7, with TRBD2 identical over 8 bases. The sequence came from a woman aged 70-85 years with renal cell carcinoma. The CDR3 DNA sequence: TGTGCCAGCAGCTTAGGGGCGGGGGGCCACTACGAGCAGTACTTC. It codes for CASSLGAGGHYEQYF.